This record looks at one T cell receptor beta chain sequence and its context. Its antigen is as yet unknown. The data were obtained in a study of PD-1 blockade in classical Hodgkin lymphoma. Study-wide results and caveats: Reports indicated that newly diagnosed patients had lower baseline TCR diversity than healthy donors did. Partial responders and progressors had significantly lower baseline TCR diversity. Some patients began nivolumab under 1 year after ASCT. These patients were excluded from later analyses. Significantly greater TCR diversity emerged by C4D1 in CD4+ cells but not CD8+ cells.

Documented time point: cycle 4 day 1 (C4D1), after 5 to 7 weeks of nivolumab. Every patient had relapsed following autologous stem cell transplantation, and cohorts differed in brentuximab vedotin exposure. Generated by immunoSEQ multiplex PCR, the TCRdb table keeps only in-frame clones and is missing some. Among fewer than 55,000 clones listed, approximately 78% were seen once. The material sequenced was peripheral blood mononuclear cells (PBMCs), taken before the fourth cycle of nivolumab. The TCR originated in a human donor with classical Hodgkin lymphoma.

The CDR3 region is CASSPGGTSKETQYF. The CDR3 nucleotides are TGTGCCAGCAGCCCAGGTGGGACTAGCAAAGAGACCCAGTACTTC. The chain uses TRBV7-7 and TRBJ2-5, with 9 bases aligning to TRBD2. CDR3 size: 15 residues. V was clipped by 5 bases and J by 3 bases; unmatched bases: 7. CDR1 is SSHAT and CDR2 is FNYEAQ in the germline V gene (reference sequence).